Each of the 21 T cell receptor beta chains below was sequenced from the same sample in a study of blood T cell repertoires in COVID-19. The method was immunoSEQ multiplex PCR; TCRdb's version includes in-frame clones alone and lacks a portion of them. Of 150,000 to 200,000 clones detected, 70% to 90% appear once; the ten largest clones hold roughly 2%. What was sequenced was peripheral blood. The receptors originated from a man younger than 30 who had recovered from COVID-19.

The rearrangement joins TRBV11-2 to TRBJ2-1; 7 positions agree with TRBD2. The germline V gene encodes CDR1 SGHAT and CDR2 FQNNGV. This CDR3 has 15 residues. Trimming cost V 5 bases and J 7 bases; bases outside gene matches: 11. CDR3 bases: TGTGCCAGCAGCCCCCCGGGGAGGGCCGGGAATGAGCAGTTCTTC. Protein product: CASSPPGRAGNEQFF.

This chain joins TRBV27 and TRBJ2-5, with 11 bases aligning to TRBD1. The CDR3 covers 16 residues. J gave up 5 bases and V 0 bases, and 5 bases lay outside the gene matches. Germline V lookup: CDR1 MNHEY, CDR2 SMNVEV (reference sequence). CDR3 protein: CASSLSGQGVGETQYF. Written as DNA, the CDR3 is TGTGCCAGCAGTTTATCGGGACAGGGGGTAGGGGAGACCCAGTACTTC.

The chain couples TRBV2 to TRBJ1-6, with unresolved D. V lost 4 bases, J lost 10 bases, and 14 bases lay in between. CDR1 and CDR2 (germline): SNHLY, FYNNEI. The CDR3 loop spans 14 amino acids. The CDR3 region has the DNA TGTGCCAGCAGTGTGGAAGGAGTGCGCTCACCCCTCCACTTT. Protein: CASSVEGVRSPLHF.

This chain links TRBV3-1 (or the pseudogene TRBV3-2) with TRBJ2-7, with 10 nucleotides matching TRBD2. Germline CDR1 is LGHDT and CDR2 is YNNKEL (reference sequence). J gave up 10 bases and V 1 base, and 10 bases lay outside the gene matches. The CDR3 runs 15 residues. CDR3 region: CASSQGGIPSGSQYF. The CDR3 coding sequence is TGTGCCAGCAGCCAAGGGGGGATCCCTAGCGGGAGTCAGTACTTC.

The chain recombines TRBV30 with TRBJ1-6, with a tentative D call TRBD1 (5 bases). Germline lookup yields CDR1 GTSNPN and CDR2 SVGIG (reference sequence). Trimming took 2 bases from V and 7 from J, leaving 9 bases between them. CDR3 length equals 13 residues. DNA for the CDR3: TGTGCCTGGAGTCGGAGGGGAAATTCACCCCTCCACTTT. It is translated as CAWSRRGNSPLHF.

The V gene is TRBV4-1, the J gene TRBJ1-4, with unresolved D. Germline V CDR1 and CDR2: MGHRA, YSYEKL. Between the trimmed V and J ends, which lost 4 bases and 1 base, there was a span of 16 bases. The CDR3 consists of 17 residues. The CDR3 DNA reads TGCGCCAGCAGCCCGCTCGATTTCGGTGGAACTAATGAAAAACTGTTTTTT. Residues: CASSPLDFGGTNEKLFF.

This chain uses TRBV27 with TRBJ2-7; 7 nucleotides agree with TRBD2. CDR3 length: 14 amino acids. The J segment lost 0 bases and the V segment lost 1 base, leaving 0 bases of the junction unmatched. Germline V CDR1 and CDR2: MNHEY, SMNVEV (reference sequence). This CDR3 is CASSLWGGSYEQYF. Here the CDR3 DNA reads TGTGCCAGCAGTTTATGGGGGGGCTCCTACGAGCAGTACTTC.

The rearrangement links TRBV3-1 (or the pseudogene TRBV3-2) to TRBJ1-2; TRBD1 matches 7 bases. Looked up from germline, CDR1 is LGHDT and CDR2 is YNNKEL (reference sequence). The J segment lost 6 bases and the V segment lost 6 bases, leaving 10 bases of the junction unmatched. The CDR3 is 14 residues long. The DNA for the CDR3 is TGTGCCAGCAGACCCGACAGGGCGAGGGATGGCTACACCTTC. This gives the protein CASRPDRARDGYTF.

This clone showed up just a few times. This rearrangement joins TRBV6-1 to TRBJ2-7; 12 bases agree with TRBD2. Germline V CDR1 and CDR2: MNHNS, SASEGT. V shed 7 bases and J 6 bases; nucleotides not matched to a gene: 10. The CDR3 has 15 amino acids. The DNA of the CDR3 is TGTGCCAGCAACCGACTAGCGGGAGATAATGGCGAGCAGTACTTC. Encoded protein: CASNRLAGDNGEQYF.

This clone was seen a few times. The chain uses TRBV6-2 or TRBV6-3 and TRBJ2-1; 8 nucleotides match TRBD1. Germline CDR1 and CDR2: MNHEY and SVGEGT. V lost 0 bases and J lost 7; bases outside the gene matches: 11. CDR3 length equals 17 residues. As DNA, the CDR3 is TGTGCCAGCAGTTACTCTAGGGAGACAGGGGCCACGAATGAGCAGTTCTTC. It yields the protein CASSYSRETGATNEQFF.

J is TRBJ2-7 and V is TRBV27; TRBD1 agrees at 8 bases. V shed 5 bases and J 5 bases; nucleotides not matched to a gene: 8. The CDR3 loop spans 14 amino acids. Germline lookup yields CDR1 MNHEY and CDR2 SMNVEV (reference sequence). The chain's CDR3 is CASSPWTGLDEQYF. CDR3 in DNA: TGTGCCAGCAGTCCCTGGACAGGGCTCGACGAGCAGTACTTC.

This clone was recorded only once. V and J are TRBV25-1 and TRBJ2-1, with D maybe TRBD1 (6 bases). The CDR3 runs to 15 residues. Trimming removed 4 bases from V and 2 bases from J, with 12 bases in between. Per the germline V gene, CDR1 is MGHDK and CDR2 is SYGVNS. This chain's CDR3 is CASSGGGLTYNEQFF. As DNA, the CDR3 is TGTGCCAGCAGTGGAGGGGGTCTTACCTACAATGAGCAGTTCTTC.

Comments on this clone: Other DNA sequences from this sample encode an identical CDR3 as well. The chain links TRBV5-1 to TRBJ1-2, with D possibly TRBD1 on 5 matching bases. Per germline, CDR1 SGHRS and CDR2 YFSETQ. The V and J ends lost 0 bases and 6 bases respectively, with 6 bases between them. CDR3 size: 12 residues. The CDR3 DNA sequence: TGCGCCAGCAGCTTGGGGGGCGATGGCTACACCTTC. The encoded protein is CASSLGGDGYTF.

The chain carries TRBV29-1 and TRBJ1-6, with 8 nucleotides matching TRBD1. There are 13 residues in the CDR3. Looked up from germline, CDR1 is SQVTM and CDR2 is ANQGSEA. J lost 6 bases, V lost 6 bases, and 4 bases had no gene match. CDR3 nucleotides: TGCAGCGTACAGGGGGACCTTAATTCACCCCTCCACTTT. Translating it yields CSVQGDLNSPLHF.

The chain combines TRBV18 with TRBJ1-2, with D tentatively TRBD1 (6 bases). This CDR3 region has 15 residues. Germline V lookup: CDR1 KGHSH, CDR2 LQKENI. Trimming stripped 6 bases from V and 6 bases from J, with 20 bases between. As DNA, the CDR3 is TGTGCCAGCTCCCCTCTTGACAGGCCGCGGGATGGCTACACCTTC. Translated, it gives CASSPLDRPRDGYTF.

The rearrangement links TRBV28 to TRBJ2-7; the match to TRBD1 covers 9 bases. V gave up 0 bases and J gave up 0 bases; unmatched junction bases: 3. There are 16 residues in the CDR3. Per germline, CDR1 MDHEN and CDR2 SYDVKM. The CDR3 loop reads CASSLWGGQGSYEQYF. CDR3 nucleotides: TGTGCCAGCAGTTTATGGGGGGGACAGGGCTCCTACGAGCAGTACTTC.

V is TRBV6-6 and J is TRBJ2-2; 12 nucleotides match TRBD2. This CDR3 contains 15 residues. Losses at the gene ends were 8 bases for V and 5 bases for J; bases not matched to a gene: 6. Germline-derived CDR1 and CDR2 are MNHNY and SVGAGI (reference sequence). CDR3 residues: CASSILAGGTGELFF. For the CDR3, the DNA is TGTGCCAGCTCCATACTAGCGGGAGGAACCGGGGAGCTGTTTTTT.

This clone was detected only a few times. The chain is built from TRBV7-2 and TRBJ2-7; D unclear. The germline V gene has CDR1 SGHTA and CDR2 FQGNSA. There are 13 residues in the CDR3. The germline V and J ends were trimmed by 1 base and 7 bases, with 11 bases remaining between them. The CDR3: CASSLGWAREQYF. CDR3 DNA: TGTGCCAGCAGCTTAGGGTGGGCAAGGGAGCAGTACTTC.

This clone was counted a single time. The chain recombines TRBV19 with TRBJ2-7; TRBD1 matches 10 bases. CDR1 and CDR2 (germline): LNHDA, SQIVND (reference sequence). The CDR3 consists of 14 residues. Trimming cost V 6 bases and J 2 bases; bases outside gene matches: 4. CDR3 DNA: TGTGCCAGTAGGGTGGACAGGGGGGCCTACGAGCAGTACTTC. It translates to CASRVDRGAYEQYF.

This clone has only a few counts. The rearrangement links TRBV6-5 to TRBJ1-2; 7 bases are a match to TRBD1. Germline CDR1 MNHEY, CDR2 SVGAGI. Trimming removed 5 bases from V and 8 bases from J; junction bases left unmatched: 14. The CDR3 runs to 15 residues. The CDR3: CASSLTLDRHGGYTF. For the CDR3, the DNA is TGTGCCAGCAGTCTTACCTTGGACAGGCACGGGGGCTACACCTTC.

This chain connects TRBV5-6 to TRBJ1-1; unclear D gene. The V end lost 4 bases, the J end lost 0 bases, and 7 bases lay between the germline ends. CDR1 is SGHDT, CDR2 YYEEEE, per germline. This CDR3 comprises 13 residues. CDR3 sequence reads: CASSLIMNTEAFF. DNA for the CDR3: TGTGCCAGCAGCCTAATAATGAACACTGAAGCTTTCTTT. The full variable domain, its missing parts supplied by reference TRBV5-6 and TRBJ1-1, is DAGVTQSPTHLIKTRGQQVTLRCSPKSGHDTVSWYQQALGQGPQFIFQYYEEEERQRGNFPDRFSGHQFPNYSSELNVNALLLGDSALYLCASSLIMNTEAFFGQGTRLTVV.